This TCR beta chain came from a study of cytomegalovirus exposure and HLA in healthy donors. At the level of the study: Caucasian-associated ancestry cluster membership applied to approximately 81% of several hundred genotyped donors.

Amplification used 60 Vbeta primers and 13 Jbeta primers. Some clones are missing from TCRdb's copy, which holds only in-frame ones; the method was immunoSEQ multiplex PCR. The sample carries about 150,000 clones, roughly 80% recorded once. Donors had nominal health at sampling but likely had unrecorded immune exposures. Germline V gene lookup returns CDR1 MDHEN and CDR2 SYDVKM. Trimming cost V 3 bases and J 0 bases, with 15 bases left between them. The CDR3 extends over 16 amino acids. Sequencing input: PBMCs. V and J are TRBV28 and TRBJ2-7, with D maybe TRBD1 (5 bases). The TCR originated in a boy aged 2 to 9 in good health and CMV-seronegative. The CDR3: CASSFPAGISSYEQYF. CDR3 DNA sequence: TGTGCCAGCAGTTTCCCCGCAGGGATTAGCTCCTACGAGCAGTACTTC.